Listed below are T cell receptor beta chains from one sample, sequenced in a study of T-cell memory formation after mild COVID-19. TCRdb re-called the 5' RACE reads with MiXCR, one entry per CDR3 protein. The profile covers some 15,000 distinct CDR3 sequences, with roughly 20% appearing a single time and about half taken by the ten largest. Sequenced sample: PBMCs or a T cell subset sorted from them (not recorded which). The receptors were sampled from an adult woman who had mild COVID-19 (a few samples of this study predate the infection). Cell type and time point are not known. The CDR3 runs from the conserved cysteine through the conserved F or W. D genes are given only for firm matches. For some rows the clone size is stated as once, few or many, or as a class when expanded; others skip it.

TRBD1	15	many	TRBJ1-1	TRBV7-6	CASSDYRGKNTEAFF	TGTGCCAGCAGCGACTACAGGGGGAAGAACACTGAAGCTTTCTTT
.	12	many	TRBJ2-7	TRBV7-9	CASSLVGNEQYF	TGTGCCAGCAGCTTAGTCGGTAACGAGCAGTACTTC
.	15	.	TRBJ2-7	TRBV7-2	CASSFGSSQTYEQYF	TGTGCCAGCAGCTTCGGGAGTTCCCAGACCTACGAGCAGTACTTC
TRBD2	17	many	TRBJ2-7	TRBV7-3	CASSIKPLAGGPIEQYF	TGTGCCAGCAGCATAAAACCGCTAGCGGGGGGGCCAATCGAGCAGTACTTC
.	15	many	TRBJ2-7	TRBV27	CASSLFPGKSYEQYF	TGTGCCAGCAGTTTATTTCCGGGAAAGTCCTACGAGCAGTACTTC
.	13	many	TRBJ2-7	TRBV5-1	CASSLVGPYEQYF	TGCGCCAGCAGCTTGGTGGGTCCCTACGAGCAGTACTTC
.	14	many	TRBJ1-2	TRBV6-5	CASSYSTGRYGYTF	TGTGCCAGCAGTTACTCGACAGGAAGATATGGCTACACCTTC
TRBD2	15	many	TRBJ2-3	TRBV4-1	CASSQASGGADTQYF	TGCGCCAGCAGCCAAGCTAGCGGGGGTGCAGATACGCAGTATTTT
TRBD2	14	many	TRBJ2-3	TRBV2	CASRPLAGGRTQYF	TGTGCCAGCAGACCCCTAGCGGGGGGCCGTACGCAGTATTTT
TRBD2	16	many	TRBJ2-3	TRBV4-1	CASSQVAAGGLDTQYF	TGCGCCAGCAGCCAAGTCGCGGCGGGGGGCCTAGATACGCAGTATTTT
TRBD1	15	.	TRBJ2-7	TRBV7-9	CASSQTGGRTYEQYF	TGTGCCAGCAGCCAGACAGGGGGCAGAACGTACGAGCAGTACTTC
TRBD1	15	few	TRBJ2-1	TRBV27	CASSPPDRALNEQFF	TGTGCCAGCAGTCCCCCGGACAGGGCCCTCAATGAGCAGTTCTTC